Each of the 32 T cell receptor beta chains below was sequenced from the same sample in a study of blood T cell repertoires in COVID-19. Some clones are missing from TCRdb's copy, which holds only in-frame ones; the method was immunoSEQ multiplex PCR. The data contain roughly 80,000 clones, approximately 83% of them singletons. Material for sequencing was peripheral blood. These receptors all stem from a woman older than 75 with acute or convalescent COVID-19.

The rearrangement joins TRBV5-1 to TRBJ2-3, with D unclear. Trimming shortened V by 4 bases and J by 4 bases, and 16 bases separated the two germline ends. The CDR3 is made up of 15 amino acids. Germline-derived CDR1 and CDR2 are SGHRS and YFSETQ. CDR3 sequence reads: CASSPVSFGSDTQYF. As DNA, the CDR3 is TGCGCCAGCAGCCCCGTCTCCTTTGGCTCAGATACGCAGTATTTT.

The rearrangement uses TRBV28 and TRBJ2-7; a possible D gene is TRBD2 (5 bases). Germline CDR1 and CDR2: MDHEN and SYDVKM. The CDR3 has 14 amino acids. Trimming removed 2 bases at V and 5 bases at J, with 13 bases between. The CDR3 here is CASSLRMRVNEQYF. DNA of the CDR3: TGTGCCAGCAGTTTACGAATGAGGGTAAACGAGCAGTACTTC.

The V gene is TRBV28, the J gene TRBJ2-1; D possibly corresponds to TRBD1 (6 bases). The CDR3 spans 15 residues. Germline-derived CDR1 and CDR2 are MDHEN and SYDVKM. The V end was cut by 4 bases, the J end by 1 base, with 11 bases between. DNA for the CDR3: TGTGCCAGCAGTTCCGGACAGCTTTCCTACAATGAGCAGTTCTTC. Protein sequence: CASSSGQLSYNEQFF. Full variable domain (missing parts from reference TRBV28 and TRBJ2-1): DVKVTQSSRYLVKRTGEKVFLECVQDMDHENMFWYRQDPGLGLRLIYFSYDVKMKEKGDIPEGYSVSREKKERFSLILESASTNQTSMYLCASSSGQLSYNEQFFGPGTRLTVL.

The chain carries TRBV2 and TRBJ2-1, with TRBD2 identical over 9 bases. The CDR3 contains 13 residues. In germline, CDR1 is SNHLY, CDR2 FYNNEI. Trimming removed 2 bases from V and 13 bases from J; junction bases left unmatched: 6. The DNA for the CDR3 is TGTGCCAGCAGTGAACGGCTAGCGGGACACCAGTTCTTC. Its protein product is CASSERLAGHQFF.

This chain joins TRBV5-1 and TRBJ2-1; 11 nucleotides line up with TRBD2. Germline-derived CDR1 and CDR2 are SGHRS and YFSETQ. This CDR3 spans 15 amino acids. The junction had 7 bases not matched to a gene; V was cut back by 4 bases and J by 7 bases. CDR3 DNA sequence: TGCGCCAGCAGCCCTAGACTAGCGGGGATGAATGAGCAGTTCTTC. Its translation is CASSPRLAGMNEQFF.

This chain uses TRBV28 with TRBJ1-5; 9 positions match TRBD1. V was pared by 4 bases and J by 5 bases, with 3 bases of the junction left unmatched. The CDR3 sequence is 14 residues long. Germline V gene sequence: CDR1 MDHEN, CDR2 SYDVKM. CDR3 bases: TGTGCCAGCAGTTGGGACAGGGTGGATCAGCCCCAGCATTTT. Translation: CASSWDRVDQPQHF.

The rearrangement uses TRBV18 and TRBJ1-4; TRBD1 agrees at 7 bases. The length of the CDR3 is 13 residues. With 5 bases clipped from V and 8 bases from J, the junction kept 5 bases outside the gene matches. CDR1 and CDR2 from the germline V gene are KGHSH and LQKENI. The CDR3 DNA is TGTGCCAGCTCAGACAGGGACGGCGAAAAACTGTTTTTT. Protein sequence: CASSDRDGEKLFF.

The J gene is TRBJ2-3, the V gene TRBV15, with D maybe TRBD1 (5 bases). The CDR3 is 16 residues long. The V gene lost 4 bases and the J gene lost 0 bases, with 14 bases spanning the gap. Germline CDR1 and CDR2: LNHNV and YYDKDF (reference sequence). Written as DNA, the CDR3 is TGTGCCACCAGCACCTACAAACAGGATAGCACAGATACGCAGTATTTT. It yields the protein CATSTYKQDSTDTQYF.

J is TRBJ1-1 and V is TRBV14; 10 bases line up with TRBD1. CDR1 is SGHDN, CDR2 FVKESK, per germline. V trimming: 6 bases; J trimming: 4 bases; junction bases outside the gene matches: 5. This CDR3 has 14 residues. CDR3 in DNA: TGTGCCAGCAGTGACAGGGGGCTTGGCACTGAAGCTTTCTTT. This encodes CASSDRGLGTEAFF.

The chain joins TRBV7-2 to TRBJ1-1; unclear D gene. Trimming pared 5 bases from V and 0 bases from J, leaving 13 bases between. The V gene's germline CDR1 is SGHTA and CDR2 FQGNSA. The CDR3 consists of 15 residues. This CDR3 is CASSAMGGVNTEAFF. Written as DNA, the CDR3 is TGTGCCAGCAGCGCGATGGGTGGAGTGAACACTGAAGCTTTCTTT.

A word on this clone: Other DNA sequences in this sample translate to the same CDR3. The chain recombines TRBV7-3 with TRBJ1-2, with 9 bases matching TRBD1. Germline loops: CDR1 SGHTA, CDR2 FQGTGA. This CDR3 is built from 13 residues. The V and J ends lost 5 bases and 6 bases, in that order; junction bases with no gene match: 4. The CDR3 region is CASSPTGGDGYTF. CDR3 DNA: TGTGCCAGCAGCCCTACAGGGGGCGATGGCTACACCTTC.

The rearrangement uses TRBV27 and TRBJ2-7; 10 bases align to TRBD1. Germline V gene lookup returns CDR1 MNHEY and CDR2 SMNVEV (reference sequence). The J segment lost 2 bases and the V segment lost 5 bases, leaving 12 bases of the junction unmatched. The CDR3 is made up of 17 amino acids. The CDR3 DNA reads as TGTGCCAGCAGTCCTCTCAAGACAGGGGGCTACCCCTACGAGCAGTACTTC. It encodes CASSPLKTGGYPYEQYF.

The chain employs TRBV7-9 and TRBJ2-2, with 9 bases aligning to TRBD1. Germline V gene data show CDR1 as SEHNR and CDR2 as FQNEAQ (reference sequence). The CDR3 loop spans 18 amino acids. V was clipped by 4 bases and J by 4 bases; unmatched bases: 13. The CDR3 bases are TGTGCCAGCAGCTCGGATTTTCCCGGGACAGGGTCCACCGGGGAGCTGTTTTTT. Its protein product is CASSSDFPGTGSTGELFF.

This sequence joins TRBV5-1 and TRBJ2-5; a weak D match, TRBD1 (5 bases). This CDR3 is built from 13 residues. Germline loops: CDR1 SGHRS, CDR2 YFSETQ. Trimming shortened V by 1 base and J by 5 bases, and 9 bases separated the two germline ends. The CDR3 spells CASSLSGLETQYF. The CDR3 DNA reads TGCGCCAGCAGCTTGTCAGGGCTGGAGACCCAGTACTTC. The full variable domain, with the rest looked up from reference TRBV5-1 and TRBJ2-5, is KAGVTQTPRYLIKTRGQQVTLSCSPISGHRSVSWYQQTPGQGLQFLFEYFSETQRNKGNFPGRFSGRQFSNSRSEMNVSTLELGDSALYLCASSLSGLETQYFGPGTRLLVL.

The CDR3 region is CASSMTSGSYNEQFF. CDR3 bases: TGTGCCAGCAGCATGACTAGCGGGAGCTACAATGAGCAGTTCTTC. V is TRBV11-3 and J is TRBJ2-1; 12 nucleotides align to TRBD2. Germline V lookup: CDR1 SGHNT, CDR2 YENEEA. The V gene end was trimmed by 5 bases and the J gene end by 3 bases; junction bases not matched to a gene: 2. The CDR3 covers 15 residues.

This clone was seen only a few times. The V gene is TRBV27, the J gene TRBJ1-1; TRBD1 aligns across 9 bases. In germline, CDR1 is MNHEY, CDR2 SMNVEV (reference sequence). With V trimmed by 4 bases and J by 2 bases, 2 bases remained unmatched. This CDR3 comprises 14 residues. This chain's CDR3 is CASSSQGANTEAFF. Written as DNA, the CDR3 is TGTGCCAGCAGTTCACAGGGGGCCAACACTGAAGCTTTCTTT.

The chain recombines TRBV7-2 with TRBJ2-1; TRBD2 matches 11 bases. With 1 base clipped from V and 0 bases from J, the junction kept 2 bases outside the gene matches. Germline CDR1 SGHTA, CDR2 FQGNSA. The CDR3 is 17 residues long. CDR3 region: CASSLVAGGPSYNEQFF. The CDR3 DNA reads TGTGCCAGCAGCTTAGTAGCGGGAGGGCCCTCCTACAATGAGCAGTTCTTC. Together with reference TRBV7-2 and TRBJ2-1, the CDR3 gives the full variable domain: GAGVSQSPSNKVTEKGKDVELRCDPISGHTALYWYRQSLGQGLEFLIYFQGNSAPDKSGLPSDRFSAERTGGSVSTLTIQRTQQEDSAVYLCASSLVAGGPSYNEQFFGPGTRLTVL.

V is TRBV28 and J is TRBJ2-7; weak D call: TRBD1 (6 bases). The germline V gene encodes CDR1 MDHEN and CDR2 SYDVKM. Trimming removed 6 bases from V and 6 bases from J, with 15 bases in between. The CDR3 has 13 residues. The CDR3 DNA is TGTGCCAGCAGCACGTACAGGGACGGCGAGCAGTACTTC. Translated, it gives CASSTYRDGEQYF. Filled out from reference TRBV28 and TRBJ2-7, the complete variable domain reads DVKVTQSSRYLVKRTGEKVFLECVQDMDHENMFWYRQDPGLGLRLIYFSYDVKMKEKGDIPEGYSVSREKKERFSLILESASTNQTSMYLCASSTYRDGEQYFGPGTRLTVT.

The chain uses TRBV7-2 and TRBJ2-7, with D possibly being TRBD2 (5 bases). The V gene's germline CDR1 is SGHTA and CDR2 FQGNSA. CDR3 size: 13 residues. Trimming took off 5 bases at V and 3 bases at J, with 11 bases between the two ends. The CDR3 here is CASSPREGYEQYF. The CDR3 DNA sequence: TGTGCCAGCAGCCCACGGGAAGGCTACGAGCAGTACTTC.

The chain links TRBV7-9 to TRBJ1-4; D perhaps matches TRBD1 (6 bases). The CDR3 contains 16 residues. Germline V gives CDR1 SEHNR, CDR2 FQNEAQ (reference sequence). V was trimmed by 2 bases and J by 3 bases, leaving 13 bases between them. Here the CDR3 reads CASSLRQGIANEKLFF. In DNA form, the CDR3 reads TGTGCCAGCAGCTTACGCCAGGGGATCGCTAATGAAAAACTGTTTTTT. Filled out from reference TRBV7-9 and TRBJ1-4, the complete variable domain reads DTGVSQNPRHKITKRGQNVTFRCDPISEHNRLYWYRQTLGQGPEFLTYFQNEAQLEKSRLLSDRFSAERPKGSFSTLEIQRTEQGDSAMYLCASSLRQGIANEKLFFGSGTQLSVL.

The chain has TRBV2 and TRBJ2-1; D remains unclear. This CDR3 has 13 amino acids. The V gene lost 4 bases and the J gene lost 6 bases, with 10 bases spanning the gap. Germline-derived CDR1 and CDR2 are SNHLY and FYNNEI. CDR3 protein: CASSVGEANEQFF. CDR3 nucleotides: TGTGCCAGCAGTGTCGGAGAGGCCAATGAGCAGTTCTTC.

A single count supports this clone. V usage is TRBV6-5 and J usage is TRBJ1-4; D is undetermined. This CDR3 contains 13 residues. V lost 6 bases, J lost 2 bases, and 7 bases lay in between. Germline loops: CDR1 MNHEY, CDR2 SVGAGI. CDR3 coding DNA: TGTGCCAGCAGAGCGCGGACTAATGAAAAACTGTTTTTT. Its translation: CASRARTNEKLFF.

J is TRBJ2-7 and V is TRBV19; 8 bases line up with TRBD2. Germline V gene lookup returns CDR1 LNHDA and CDR2 SQIVND (reference sequence). The CDR3 runs to 15 residues. V shed 4 bases and J 4 bases; nucleotides not matched to a gene: 9. CDR3 region: CASSSSTSVKYEQYF. CDR3 DNA: TGTGCCAGTAGTAGCTCGACTAGCGTTAAGTACGAGCAGTACTTC.

The chain joins TRBV7-2 to TRBJ2-1; 7 bases are shared with TRBD2. The CDR3 has 15 amino acids. Germline V gene data show CDR1 as SGHTA and CDR2 as FQGNSA. V trimming: 5 bases; J trimming: 0 bases; junction bases outside the gene matches: 4. The chain's CDR3 is CASSLLATSYNEQFF. In DNA form, the CDR3 reads TGTGCCAGCAGCCTACTAGCGACCTCCTACAATGAGCAGTTCTTC.

This chain links TRBV5-1 with TRBJ2-2; 13 bases map to TRBD2. The CDR3 is made up of 17 amino acids. Germline lookup yields CDR1 SGHRS and CDR2 YFSETQ. V lost 3 bases, J lost 6 bases, and 8 bases stayed unmatched. The CDR3 loop reads CASSSGLAGRPPGELFF. CDR3 DNA: TGCGCCAGCAGCTCGGGACTAGCGGGAAGACCACCCGGGGAGCTGTTTTTT.

V is TRBV5-1 and J is TRBJ2-1; D possibly corresponds to TRBD2 (6 bases). In germline, CDR1 is SGHRS, CDR2 YFSETQ. The CDR3 has 17 residues. Trimming removed 4 bases from V and 0 bases from J, with 17 bases in between. DNA of the CDR3: TGCGCCAGCAGCCTGGCATGGCTAGCGTACTCCTACAATGAGCAGTTCTTC. This sequence encodes CASSLAWLAYSYNEQFF.

This chain joins TRBV6-1 and TRBJ1-1; 9 bases map to TRBD1. The CDR3 loop spans 14 amino acids. Trimming took 4 bases from V and 11 from J; bases not matched to a gene: 11. In germline, CDR1 is MNHNS, CDR2 SASEGT. CDR3 residues: CASSAQGQGSDAFF. CDR3 coding DNA: TGTGCCAGCAGTGCCCAGGGACAGGGAAGCGATGCTTTCTTT.

This chain links TRBV27 with TRBJ2-2, with 7 bases lining up with TRBD2. V dropped 2 bases and J dropped 1; count of bases not matched to a gene: 4. Looked up from germline, CDR1 is MNHEY and CDR2 is SMNVEV (reference sequence). This CDR3 is built from 16 residues. This chain's CDR3 is CASSLGGGKNTGELFF. CDR3 nucleotide sequence: TGTGCCAGCAGTTTAGGGGGAGGGAAGAACACCGGGGAGCTGTTTTTT.

This chain joins TRBV18 and TRBJ1-3; 8 nucleotides align to TRBD1. The germline gives CDR1 KGHSH, CDR2 LQKENI. Trimming took 3 bases from V and 2 from J; bases not matched to a gene: 6. The CDR3 sequence is 16 residues long. This CDR3 reads CASSPGQGSTGNTIYF. The DNA for the CDR3 is TGTGCCAGCTCACCTGGACAGGGAAGTACTGGAAACACCATATATTTT.

The rearrangement links TRBV7-2 to TRBJ2-3, with 9 bases aligning to TRBD2. The CDR3 extends over 16 amino acids. Trimming at V came to 3 bases and at J to 3 bases, leaving 7 bases not matched to a gene. Germline V gene lookup returns CDR1 SGHTA and CDR2 FQGNSA. CDR3 coding DNA: TGTGCCAGCAGCTTCCTAGCGGGGAGGCGGACAGATACGCAGTATTTT. Amino acid sequence: CASSFLAGRRTDTQYF. Full variable domain (outside the CDR3, taken from reference TRBV7-2 and TRBJ2-3): GAGVSQSPSNKVTEKGKDVELRCDPISGHTALYWYRQSLGQGLEFLIYFQGNSAPDKSGLPSDRFSAERTGGSVSTLTIQRTQQEDSAVYLCASSFLAGRRTDTQYFGPGTRLTVL.

The chain recombines TRBV24-1 with TRBJ2-7; 7 nucleotides match TRBD2. This CDR3 has 14 residues. Trimming at V came to 2 bases and at J to 4 bases, leaving 4 bases not matched to a gene. From germline, CDR1 is KGHDR and CDR2 SFDVKD. DNA of the CDR3: TGTGCCACCAGTGATTATGGTAGCGGGTACGAGCAGTACTTC. It yields the protein CATSDYGSGYEQYF.

The chain uses TRBV10-2 and TRBJ2-2, with 7 bases aligning to TRBD2. Trimming took 3 bases from V and 7 from J; bases not matched to a gene: 11. Germline CDR1 and CDR2: WSHSY and SAAADI. The CDR3 has 16 amino acids. In DNA, the CDR3 is TGCGCCAGCAGTGAAGACGCTTGGACTAGATTCGGGGAGCTGTTTTTT. Its translation: CASSEDAWTRFGELFF.